The rows below give T cell receptor beta chains drawn from one sample of a study of blood T cell repertoires in COVID-19. Clones were read by immunoSEQ multiplex PCR, and TCRdb kept only the in-frame ones, dropping some. Of 230,000 or so clones in the sample, 88% were seen once. The sample consisted of PBMCs or T cells enriched from blood (not recorded which). These receptors came from a woman under 40 who had recovered from COVID-19. Each CDR3 is given with its conserved first and last residue. Fields, in order: V gene, D gene, J gene, CDR3 DNA, CDR3 protein. The D gene is left open where the match is weak.

V: TRBV2
D: .
J: TRBJ2-7
DNA: TGTGCCAGCAATCCGTACGAGCAGTACTTC
CDR3: CASNPYEQYF

V: TRBV27
D: .
J: TRBJ1-3
DNA: TGTGCCAGCAGCTTTTCCCCAGGGGCTGGAAACACCATATATTTT
CDR3: CASSFSPGAGNTIYF

V: TRBV7-2
D: .
J: TRBJ2-3
DNA: TGTGCCAGCAGCTTAGGTAGACTAGATACGCAGTATTTT
CDR3: CASSLGRLDTQYF

V: TRBV27
D: .
J: TRBJ1-5
DNA: TGTGCCAGCAGCGAGGGTTTCAGCAATCAGCCCCAGCATTTT
CDR3: CASSEGFSNQPQHF

V: TRBV5-1
D: .
J: TRBJ2-3
DNA: TGCGCCAGCAGCGACCAGGGCACAGATACGCAGTATTTT
CDR3: CASSDQGTDTQYF

V: TRBV19
D: .
J: TRBJ2-5
DNA: TGTGCCAGTAGTATAAGCCAGGGAGGAGAGACCCAGTACTTC
CDR3: CASSISQGGETQYF

V: TRBV7-2
D: TRBD2
J: TRBJ2-3
DNA: TGTGCCAGCAGTCGACAAACTAGCGGTAGCACAGATACGCAGTATTTT
CDR3: CASSRQTSGSTDTQYF

V: TRBV2
D: .
J: TRBJ2-5
DNA: TGTGCCAGCAGAGTAAACAGTCAAGAGACCCAGTACTTC
CDR3: CASRVNSQETQYF

V: TRBV6-5
D: .
J: TRBJ1-2
DNA: TGTGCCAGCAGTCCCGCAGGCTCTAACTATGGCTACACCTTC
CDR3: CASSPAGSNYGYTF

V: TRBV6-6
D: .
J: TRBJ1-5
DNA: TGTGCCAGCAGTTCCTCGACTGGAAGGCAGCCCCAGCATTTT
CDR3: CASSSSTGRQPQHF